This T cell receptor (beta chain) was sequenced in a study of blood T cell repertoires in COVID-19. In the study overall: There were acute and convalescent COVID-19 samples, and they came from the United States, Italy and Spain. PBMCs, B-cell-depleted T cells, or T cells were the source of the cDNA or gDNA that made up the material.

V lost 0 bases to trimming and J lost 4 bases, with 11 bases between them. The CDR3 runs 15 residues. Germline CDR1 and CDR2: SGHAT and FQNNGV. In the study's own analysis: Quantification of nucleated cells was approximated via reference gene primer amplification. The assay was immunoSEQ multiplex PCR, and TCRdb's table has in-frame clones only and misses some. V and J calls plus clone size are reproduced from that table; the DNA served to infer D and trimming. In the table there are some 97,000 clones, 85% to 90% of which are singletons. The chain joins TRBV11-2 to TRBJ2-3; D is unresolved. The TCR was taken from a human donor in a cohort sampled during active COVID-19. Specimen: peripheral blood. CDR3 region: CASSLDPGSPDTQYF. The CDR3 DNA reads as TGTGCCAGCAGCTTAGACCCCGGGTCACCAGATACGCAGTATTTT.